This TCR beta chain is from a study of cytomegalovirus exposure and HLA in healthy donors. Regarding the study as a whole: Presence/absence analysis assumed near-uniform sequencing depth across donors. Productive status was seen about 90% or about 30% of the time for most TCR beta V segments in an earlier analysis. Rare TCR sequences predominated, though certain public TCRs were found in many donors.

In the case of this clone: As yet, its antigen is unknown.

PCR employed 60 Vbeta and 13 Jbeta primers. Clones were sequenced by immunoSEQ multiplex PCR, and TCRdb holds only the in-frame ones, with some missing. The sample holds about 150,000 clones, around 80% seen once. V was trimmed by 2 bases and J by 0 bases, leaving 8 bases between them. The germline CDR1 and CDR2 sequences are SNHLY and FYNNEI. CDR3 length equals 15 residues. This clonotype was sampled from a man under 40 in good health and CMV-seropositive. What was sequenced was PBMCs. V usage is TRBV2 and J usage is TRBJ1-5, with a weak D call TRBD1 (5 bases). The CDR3 nucleotides read TGTGCCAGCAGTGAAACAGGTTATAGCAATCAGCCCCAGCATTTT. Protein: CASSETGYSNQPQHF.